The present entry profiles one TCR beta chain with its context. There is no known antigen for this receptor. No quality values exist for individual bases; no much larger clone is one base distant. Relative to germline, V is missing 4 bases and J is missing 3 bases, with 8 bases of the junction outside any gene match. Per the germline V gene, SGHRS is the CDR1 and YFSETQ is the CDR2. The CDR3 has 15 amino acids, counting the end cysteine and phenylalanine. CDR3 DNA only is kept here, 45 bases in frame from base 1. The immunoSEQ Assay was the method used to sequence TCRbeta CDR3 regions. After extraction, genomic DNA underwent amplification by bias-controlled multiplex PCR, followed by high-throughput sequencing. In the original analysis: To quantify the absolute abundance of each unique TCRbeta CDR3 region, sequences were collapsed and filtered. T cell fraction was estimated by normalizing TCRbeta template counts to usable DNA, which was measured by amplifying reference genes present in all nucleated cells. Repertoire TCRs were annotated as SARS-CoV-2-specific by exact matching of V gene, CDR3 amino acid sequence and J gene to a known reactive TCR set. MIRA supplied the reference SARS-CoV-2 TCR set, which was filtered for enrichment in COVID-19-positive ImmuneCODE repertoires so that public or cross-reactive TCRs were removed. Based on the MIRA antigens, annotated TCRs were further analysed at the level of specific ORF or position within ORF. Breadth was defined as the number of annotated unique rearrangements divided by the total number of unique productive rearrangements, and depth was defined as the summed frequency of the annotated unique rearrangements. Group comparisons of TCR breadth used two-sided Wilcoxon rank-sum tests. TCRdb took over this immuneACCESS table, retaining in-frame rearrangements with V and J assigned. Such tables are incomplete; in checked studies, under half of the missing clones stem from an unresolved V gene, and the remainder is unexplained. V and J calls and clone size are copied from that table; D and trimming were computed from the DNA. A total of just over 350,000 clones appear in this sample, roughly 85% of them only once. Roughly 3.3% of the sample is taken by the ten largest.

This specimen's treatment or condition label, interpreted: 15 to 20 received Ad26.COV2.S at low or high dose, single or two shots; several received placebo; per-sample allocation not given. For vaccine and placebo recipients, the sequenced repertoires came from samples collected on day 63 after the first injection. In Cohort 1b, 25 or so adults aged 18-55 years were enrolled at a single site in Boston, USA, between 29 July and 7 August 2020. As a vaccine, Ad26.COV2.S was a replication-incompetent adenovirus type 26 vector that expressed a prefusion-stabilized SARS-CoV-2 spike protein derived from the original Wuhan strain. This record comes from a study of Ad26.COV2.S vaccination and SARS-CoV-2 variants (dated by TCRdb to the early 2020s). Describing the broader study: Vaccine-arm donors were drawn from COV1001, a multicentre, randomized, double-blind, placebo-controlled phase I-IIa trial of Ad26.COV2.S in healthy adults. Investigators remained blinded to trial group allocation during experiments and outcome assessment. A total of roughly 32 samples were included in the TCR-sequenced set, comprising roughly 19 Ad26.COV2.S vaccine recipients, 5 placebo recipients and 8 SARS-CoV-2 convalescent individuals. Trial participants were randomized into five groups of five, in which low-dose or high-dose Ad26.COV2.S was given once or twice, or placebo was given on both occasions. Ad26.COV2.S was administered intramuscularly at 5 x 10^10 or 1 x 10^11 viral particles, either as a single shot or as two shots given 56 days apart. The specificity and breadth of SARS-CoV-2-reactive T cell receptors after Ad26.COV2.S vaccination were assessed by TCRbeta repertoire sequencing.

Study-wide findings and limitations: After vaccination, spike-specific CD8+ and CD4+ T cell responses were reported to show substantial breadth. It was noted by the authors that total T cell responses may have been underestimated by the TCR breadth and depth analyses. Non-spike TCR breadth was comparable between vaccine and placebo recipients, consistent with the vaccine containing only spike. Comparing responses between vaccine doses or regimens was not something the study was powered to do. Ad26.COV2.S recipients had higher spike-specific TCR breadth than placebo recipients (P = 0.0014).

Recombination joined TRBV5-1 with TRBJ2-7, with 9 bases matching TRBD2. The sample here was peripheral blood, taken in a trial of Ad26.COV2.S vaccine versus placebo. The sequence derives from a person aged 18 to 65 who received the Ad26.COV2.S COVID-19 vaccine or a placebo. The CDR3 region: CASSTTTSGNYEQYF. The nucleotide sequence is given as TGCGCCAGCAGCACGACGACTAGCGGAAACTACGAGCAGTACTTC.